This T cell receptor (beta chain) appears in the sequencing data of a study of cytomegalovirus exposure and HLA in healthy donors (dated by TCRdb to the late 2010s). With regard to the full study: In an earlier analysis of some 610 of the donors, 250 to 350 Gb of sequence data and 120 million or so unique TCR beta sequences from some 170 million T cells were reported. Approximately 300 gigabases of sequencing data and 80 million or so unique TCR sequences were included in an early release covering around 650 HLA-typed donors. Of the roughly 400 genotyped donors, roughly 80% were placed in the genetic ancestry cluster associated with self-reported Caucasian donors. The study was designed to test whether signatures of past pathogen exposure could be identified by cataloging public T cell receptors. Using immunosequencing, the study profiled T cell repertoires from around 670 subjects and related those repertoires to cytomegalovirus serostatus. In addition to the first cohort of approximately 650 subjects, a separate validation cohort of around 110 different subjects was used. To predict cytomegalovirus infection status, the study brought together high-throughput TCR immunosequencing, statistical association of individual TCRs with disease status, and machine learning. A later analysis re-examined previously published TCR beta repertoires from about 700 donors and added high-resolution HLA genotyping to investigate patterns of TCR occurrence. The later analysis used no new phenotypic data to find candidate immune exposures, relying instead on TCR beta sequences and their occurrence across donors. An earlier analysis of nearly 600 of the donors applied high-throughput TCR beta sequencing to assess whether each TCR beta V gene segment acted as functional or pseudogenic. Donor age, sex, ethnicity and CMV serostatus were compiled together with the repertoire data. A later genetic analysis used genome-wide SNP genotypes for about three fifths of the 666 donors, treating that subset as a discovery cohort. Every repertoire in the discovery cohort had been generated on one and the same sequencing platform. HLA typing covered class I and class II loci at four-digit resolution. Typing coverage varied by locus: roughly 620-640 donors for A, B, C, DRB1 and DQB1; 522 for DQA1; about 590 for DPA1; about 450 for DPB1. A few DR-DQ haplotypes were treated as single units for association and clustering because of strong linkage in the cohort. Among 300 to 500 genotyped donors of the cohort, an average of around 250,000 unique TCR beta nucleotide sequences was sequenced per donor, of which about 19% were non-productive.

In total, roughly 670 healthy bone marrow donors made up the cohort. At the time of sampling, all cohort members were nominally healthy, though unrecorded immune exposures were likely present. The donor was CMV seropositive and belonged to the group of 250 to 300 seropositive cohort members. Every donor gave a peripheral blood sample, and the peripheral blood mononuclear cells from that sample were used for TCR beta sequencing. Genomic DNA extraction from the blood cell samples was performed with the Qiagen DNeasy Blood Extraction Kit. The study at large found these results: Immune exposure information for the cohort was limited to CMV serostatus. It was suggested by the authors that the approach could potentially be generalized to other disease states and immunological phenotypes. A cluster of highly shared sequence variants was judged likely to represent a technical artifact of the sequencing pipeline. According to a later analysis, parvovirus B19, influenza, CMV and Epstein-Barr virus appeared linked to several top co-occurrence clusters. Three of the identified cytomegalovirus-associated TCR beta chains were confirmed in vitro to be specific for cytomegalovirus antigens. At a false discovery rate of 0.05, a later analysis linked around 15,000 TCR beta sequences to specific HLA alleles. Some IMGT-functional V segments, including TRBV6-2 and TRBV6-3, could not be distinguished by the 87-base-pair reads and were therefore excluded. Assigning TCR associations to individual alleles was difficult when HLA alleles, especially DR and DQ, strongly co-occurred. A further reported finding was that TCR beta sequences accurately predicted the HLA-A and HLA-B alleles for most subjects in the first cohort. A later genetic analysis reported fewer N-insertions in productive TCRs among donors in an Asian-associated ancestry cluster than the roughly 700-donor mean. Because some donors lacked HLA typing at each locus, the association tests relied only on the typed subset. Only TCR beta chains were sequenced in this cohort, and the absence of alpha or paired-chain data limited detectable features. Linkage disequilibrium might explain the correlated functional status among segregating V segments, but an unknown experimental factor could not be ruled out. Presence/absence analyses assumed roughly uniform sequencing depth across donors, an assumption that may not hold. Compared with equally common non-associated chains, HLA-associated TCR beta chains in a later analysis were more clonally expanded and had lower generation probabilities. In an earlier analysis of 587 of the donors, most TCR beta V segments appeared in productive rearrangements about 90% or about 30% of the time, broadly matching IMGT annotations. In a later analysis, TCR association rates were found to vary across HLA loci, with the most associated TCRs seen for DRB1 alleles and the fewest for HLA-C alleles. Because counts were too low, seventeen rarely observed V segments, including chromosome 9 orphons, were left out of the earlier analysis of about 500 of the donors. Across donors, most TCR sequences were observed very rarely, whereas some public TCRs were present in many individuals. An association between a missense DCLRE1C variant and V-gene and J-gene trimming of TCR beta chains was found in a later genetic analysis and replicated in an independent cohort. Cytomegalovirus status was reported to be diagnosed by the classifier with high specificity and sensitivity in both the original and validation cohorts. According to a later analysis, most CMV-associated TCR beta chains appeared to be HLA-restricted, and the HLA associations seemed to be driven largely by CMV exposure. In the study, 150 to 200 TCR beta chains were listed as associated with cytomegalovirus.

The library came from the immunoSEQ multiplex PCR assay. For the multiplex PCR, a mixture combining 60 forward primers for TCR Vbeta segments and 13 reverse primers for TCR Jbeta segments was used. Amplification of the CDR3 region of rearranged TCR beta genes was performed with a multiplex PCR assay on genomic DNA. The amplified TCR beta libraries were sequenced on the Illumina HiSeq System as 87-base-pair reads. From the authors' description of their analysis: A later analysis counted approximately 76 million unique TCR beta chains across the 640 or so repertoires, and 10 million to 12 million of these chains were shared by at least two donors. A nearest-neighbor algorithm error-corrected the raw reads and collapsed the reads into unique sequences, merging closely related sequences to remove PCR and sequencing errors. V, D and J gene segments were assigned by aligning CDR3 sequences to IMGT reference sequences. For a sequence to be retained, a match of at least six nucleotides was required to both a V gene segment and a J gene segment. A rearrangement was called productive if the CDR3 had no stop codons and remained in frame with V and J, and every other rearrangement was called non-productive. CDR3 was defined by IMGT convention, running from the second conserved V-encoded cysteine to the conserved J-encoded phenylalanine. The earlier analysis of 587 of the donors excluded sequences that lacked an unambiguous match to a single V gene segment. In an earlier analysis of a few hundred of the donors, V segments were called functional above 56.7% productive rearrangements and were called segregating when the between-donor standard deviation exceeded 5%. To diagnose cytomegalovirus status from the catalog of TCR beta chain sequences, a statistical classification framework was built. V and J gene assignment, in a later analysis, came from comparing TCR nucleotide sequences with IMGT/GENE-DB human TR gene sequences. The TCRdist pipeline was used in a later analysis to assign CDR3 sequences and most-parsimonious VDJ recombination scenarios. In a later analysis, each TCR beta chain was defined by its CDR3 amino acid sequence together with its V-gene family, and reads lacking a unique V-gene family were excluded. As a way to deal with suspected cross-contamination and a sequencing artifact, a later analysis dropped under 600 nucleotide sequences that were highly shared and had low generation probability. For each public chain, a later analysis derived a clonal expansion index from normalized ranks of inferred template counts within each repertoire. In a later analysis, generation probabilities were computed with a VDJ recombination model fitted to out-of-frame rearrangements, and the resulting probabilities were checked against IGoR. Hypergeometric tests were used in a later analysis to score TCR-TCR, TCR-HLA and TCR-CMV co-occurrence, with a repertoire-size bias correction applied to the TCR pairs. A later analysis estimated false discovery rates by permuting HLA or CMV assignments 20 times. In a later analysis, co-occurring TCRs were grouped with DBSCAN, and TCRdist sequence similarity was added when clustering was performed within HLA-allele-positive subsets. Repertoires with fewer than 30,000 or more than 120,000 public chains, plus five repertoires with anomalous nucleotide sharing, were excluded from co-occurrence clustering. Drawn from immuneACCESS, this table holds only the in-frame rearrangements with V and J called that TCRdb kept. Clones are partly lost; checked studies trace under half to an unresolved V gene and leave the rest unexplained. For V, J and clone size, that table is used; D and trimming come from the DNA. The sample records roughly 170,000 clones, around 80% of which are singletons. The leading ten clones occupy approximately 1.5% of the sample.

Note on this clone: Its cognate antigen has yet to be identified. Within one base of it there is no much larger clone, and no base qualities were kept.

The germline V gene sets CDR1 to SGHTA and CDR2 to FQGTGA. At the junction V is shortened by 5 bases and J by 5 bases; bases outside the gene matches: 7. The CDR3 holds 14 amino acids from the cysteine to the phenylalanine. Only the CDR3 portion is preserved as DNA: 42 bases, with reading frame beginning at the first base. The receptor comes from a woman aged 30 to 39 in good health and CMV-seropositive. The chain links TRBV7-3 with TRBJ1-1; 8 bases in between match TRBD1. Sequencing was performed on PBMCs. The CDR3 protein is CASSGQGPGTEAFF. The bases read TGTGCCAGCAGCGGACAGGGCCCTGGAACTGAAGCTTTCTTT.